This T cell receptor (beta chain) comes out of a study of T cells in Graves' hyperthyroidism and ophthalmopathy. General study findings and limits: Most thyroid clonotypes with frequency above 0.001 were detected in blood.

In the ophthalmopathy cohort, Clinical Activity Score was at least 3, NOSPECS grade at least 4, and duration under 3 months. Exclusion of a patient resulted from uncontrolled infection, other autoimmune disease, pregnancy or lactation. As regards this clonotype: Its matching antigen is unknown.

Germline V gives CDR1 MNHEY, CDR2 SVGEGT. The junction had 5 bases not matched to a gene; V was cut back by 2 bases and J by 0 bases. The CDR3 covers 16 residues. From RNA transcripts, TCR beta CDR3 regions were amplified. The HTBI primer set served for first-round RT-PCR of the TCR CDR3. TCRdb reprocessed the multiplex PCR reads via MiXCR and lists one record per CDR3 protein. Found here are hundreds of thousands of distinct CDR3 sequences, approximately 15% of them singletons; the top ten hold 3.5% to 4.5%. The TCR sequence derives from a woman aged 40 to 55 with Graves' ophthalmopathy. The sequenced sample was blood. V is TRBV6-2 or TRBV6-3 and J is TRBJ2-7, with 9 bases aligning to TRBD2. The chain's CDR3 is CASSYTSGRISYEQYF. The CDR3, as DNA: TGTGCCAGCAGTTACACCAGCGGGAGGATCTCCTACGAGCAGTACTTC.